Given below is one TCR beta chain in context. Random hexamers were used to reverse transcribe the RNA input (about 0.45 to 1 ug). An immunoSEQ multiplex PCR amplified TCR beta CDR3 over 54 Vbeta and 13 Jbeta. MiXCR, applied by TCRdb to the immunoSEQ multiplex PCR reads, yields one record per CDR3 protein. The sample has approximately 300,000 distinct CDR3 sequences, approximately 85% seen once. This entry is derived from a study of CD8 T cells in Susac syndrome. Trimming took 7 bases from V and 4 from J, leaving 20 bases between them. The CDR3 consists of 15 residues. Germline CDR1 and CDR2: MNHEY and SVGAGI. High-throughput TCR beta sequencing covered peripheral CD8+ and CD4+ T cells. Negative isolation yielded CD4+ and CD8+ T cells, and FACS enriched TEMRA cells.

Sequencing was done on a sample of CD8+ T cells from PBMCs. This chain joins TRBV6-5 and TRBJ2-7, with D tentatively TRBD1 (6 bases). The sequence derives from a human donor with multiple sclerosis. Here the CDR3 reads CASTRTQGFYYEQYF. For the CDR3, the DNA is TGTGCCAGCACCCGGACTCAGGGGTTCTATTACGAGCAGTACTTC.